Each of the 9 T cell receptor beta chains below was sequenced from the same sample in a study of blood T cells in healthy people across ages (dated by TCRdb to the mid-2010s). The library was obtained by 5' RACE. Sequencing instrument: Illumina HiSeq 2500. A second PCR of roughly 6 to 12 cycles was performed with a sample-barcoded 5' primer and a J-beta primer mix. TCRdb itself trimmed the public reads at Q25 with fastp, ran MiXCR and retained productive beta chains. Every distinct CDR3 protein forms one entry, paired with its most common genes and DNA. This sample gives about 900,000 distinct CDR3 sequences in total; approximately 65% of them show up just once. The leading ten clones occupy 28% of the sample. The material sequenced was blood. The origin of the receptors is a man aged 25-40 years in good health.

This chain joins TRBV28 and TRBJ2-5; 10 bases fit TRBD1. CDR1 and CDR2 (germline): MDHEN, SYDVKM. J lost 11 bases, V lost 5 bases, and 14 bases had no gene match. The CDR3 is made up of 15 amino acids. The CDR3 bases are TGTGCCAGCAGTCTCCGGGACAGGGGTTTTGGAGAGCAGTACTTC. This sequence encodes CASSLRDRGFGEQYF.

The rearrangement links TRBV20-1 to TRBJ1-6, with a tentative D call TRBD1 (6 bases). V lost 6 bases to trimming and J lost 4 bases, with 16 bases between them. The CDR3 contains 15 residues. Germline loops: CDR1 DFQATT, CDR2 SNEGSKA (reference sequence). In DNA form, the CDR3 reads TGCAGTGCACTCTATCGGGGGCTTTATAATTCACCCCTCCACTTT. It encodes CSALYRGLYNSPLHF.

There are a few counts of this clonotype. This CDR3 is CASTLGVGGNSPLHF. For the CDR3, the DNA is TGTGCCAGCACCTTGGGGGTAGGGGGCAATTCACCCCTCCACTTT. V usage is TRBV12-3 or TRBV12-4 and J usage is TRBJ1-6, with 7 bases identical to TRBD1. V was pared by 7 bases and J by 7 bases, with 10 bases of the junction left unmatched. There are 15 residues in the CDR3.

This chain uses TRBV3-1 with TRBJ2-7, with TRBD2 matching 7 bases. This CDR3 contains 15 residues. V dropped 1 base and J dropped 3; count of bases not matched to a gene: 6. Germline V gene sequence: CDR1 LGHDT, CDR2 YNNKEL (reference sequence). CDR3: CASSQADRGDYEQYF. Here the CDR3 DNA reads TGTGCCAGCAGCCAAGCTGACCGGGGGGACTACGAGCAGTACTTC.

The chain has TRBV20-1 and TRBJ2-1; D is unresolved. V was trimmed by 2 bases and J by 0 bases, leaving 8 bases between them. The V gene's germline CDR1 is DFQATT and CDR2 SNEGSKA (reference sequence). The CDR3 totals 14 residues. The CDR3 region has the DNA TGCAGTGCTAGACTAGTCAGCTCCTACAATGAGCAGTTCTTC. It specifies CSARLVSSYNEQFF.

The chain carries TRBV3-1 and TRBJ2-3; D gene uncertain. The CDR3 consists of 15 residues. Germline V gives CDR1 LGHDT, CDR2 YNNKEL (reference sequence). Between the trimmed V and J ends, which lost 0 bases and 5 bases, there was a span of 12 bases. The CDR3 DNA sequence: TGTGCCAGCAGCCAAGATCGGCAGTGGGGAGATACGCAGTATTTT. It is translated as CASSQDRQWGDTQYF.

There are many counts of this clonotype. This chain joins TRBV4-3 and TRBJ2-7; D unclear. This CDR3 region has 14 residues. Trimming took 0 bases from V and 6 from J, leaving 12 bases between them. The germline V gene has CDR1 LGHNA and CDR2 YSLEER. CDR3 region: CASSQDEVGSEQYF. As DNA, the CDR3 is TGCGCCAGCAGCCAAGACGAGGTAGGAAGCGAGCAGTACTTC.

Points on this clonotype: Sequence at one end of the junction differs from germline and may be a read error. The rearrangement links TRBV9 to TRBJ2-5, with 7 bases lining up with TRBD2. TRBJ2-7 explains the end of the DNA better; the J call may be wrong. In germline, CDR1 is SGDLS, CDR2 YYNGEE. This CDR3 is 14 amino acids long. The CDR3 loop is CANSAAGEDYEQYF. CDR3 DNA: TGTGCCAACAGCGCCGCGGGGGAGGACTACGAGCAGTACTTC.

The DNA for the CDR3 is TGCAGTAGGACCCCGGGGGGGCTAAATGAGCAGTTCTTC. Translated, it gives CSRTPGGLNEQFF. V and J are TRBV20-1 and TRBJ2-1, with 8 nucleotides matching TRBD2. Unmatched junction bases numbered 10, after V lost 8 bases and J lost 7 bases. CDR1 and CDR2 (germline): DFQATT, SNEGSKA (reference sequence). CDR3 length equals 13 residues.